This TCR beta chain was sequenced for a study of brain T cells in children with intractable seizures. Study-wide findings and caveats: Clones missing pre-surgery may reflect undersampling of that blood sample.

The time point: blood from clinic visit 5 months post-surgery; TSC patient then seizure free. This table comes from immunoSEQ multiplex PCR, and its TCRdb copy is limited to in-frame clones, with some not included. The table has approximately 330,000 clones, about 93% seen once; the top ten hold 5.7%. On this clone: Its cognate antigen is unknown.

This CDR3 has 15 amino acids. V gave up 2 bases and J gave up 4 bases, with 14 bases separating them. CDR1 MNHEY and CDR2 SVGEGT come from the germline V gene. The rearrangement uses TRBV6-2 or TRBV6-3 and TRBJ1-2; the D is unclear. The input for sequencing was peripheral blood, taken roughly 5 months after surgery. The sequence came from a boy under three years old with tuberous sclerosis and intractable seizures. The CDR3 is CASSYPDLLSYGYTF. CDR3 DNA: TGTGCCAGCAGTTACCCGGATTTATTGAGCTATGGCTACACCTTC.